In this sample, the clone carrying this T cell receptor beta chain turned up many times. As yet, its antigen is unknown. The CDR3 length is 14 residues. Germline CDR1 and CDR2: MNHNS and SASEGT. Germline trimming cut 8 bases from V and 4 bases from J; bases unmatched to any gene: 5. The authors built TCR beta libraries using iRepertoire HTBI primers and Arm-PCR of CDR3 regions. TCRdb fed the multiplex PCR reads into MiXCR, producing one record per CDR3 protein. The sample shows approximately 490,000 distinct CDR3 sequences, 15% to 20% of them seen only once. The data originate from a study of regulatory T cells in long-lasting Graves disease. Points from the study as a whole: Those with persistent Graves' had less TCR diversity than newly diagnosed patients.

Documented time point: newly diagnosed GD, antithyroid drugs for less than 3 months. Scientists built the TCR library using RNA that was extracted from PBMCs. The sample was also reused in another study, on T cells in Graves' hyperthyroidism and ophthalmopathy. This second study notes: TCR CDR3 regions were first amplified by RT-PCR with HTBI primers.

This rearrangement joins TRBV6-1 to TRBJ2-2, with 9 bases that match TRBD2. This sample comprised peripheral blood mononuclear cells (PBMCs), obtained at new diagnosis, from a patient treated with antithyroid drugs. This clonotype originated in a man aged 35-49 years with Graves disease. CDR3 protein: CASGGLAGTGELFF. The CDR3 bases are TGTGCCAGCGGGGGACTAGCAGGCACCGGGGAGCTGTTTTTT.